The source of this T cell receptor beta chain is a study of blood T cell repertoires in COVID-19. The V gene's germline CDR1 is WSHSY and CDR2 SAAADI. Unmatched junction bases numbered 3, after V lost 10 bases and J lost 5 bases. The CDR3 totals 13 residues. TCRdb keeps only in-frame clones here, not all; method: immunoSEQ multiplex PCR. In the table there are about 480,000 clones, 89% of which are singletons. The receptor's source is a man younger than 35 with COVID-19, enrolled during active disease. The sample was peripheral blood. This rearrangement joins TRBV10-2 to TRBJ2-2, with TRBD1 identical over 11 bases. CDR3 residues: CATGTGGTGELFF. The DNA of the CDR3 is TGCGCCACCGGGACAGGGGGAACCGGGGAGCTGTTTTTT.